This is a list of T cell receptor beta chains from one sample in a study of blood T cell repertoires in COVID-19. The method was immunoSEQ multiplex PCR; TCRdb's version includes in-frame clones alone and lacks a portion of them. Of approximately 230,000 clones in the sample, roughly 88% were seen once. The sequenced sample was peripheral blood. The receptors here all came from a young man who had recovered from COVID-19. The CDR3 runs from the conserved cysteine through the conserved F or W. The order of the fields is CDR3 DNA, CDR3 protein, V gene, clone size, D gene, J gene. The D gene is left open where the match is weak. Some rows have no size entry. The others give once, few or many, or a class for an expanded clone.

cdr3_nt: TGTGCCAGTAGCCCTGTCTACGGCGGGCAGTTCTTC
cdr3_aa: CASSPVYGGQFF
v_call: TRBV19
clone_size: NA
d_call: NA
j_call: TRBJ2-1

cdr3_nt: TGTGCCAGCAGCAAAGGGGAAGTGGACCAACCCAGGGGTACGCAGTATTTT
cdr3_aa: CASSKGEVDQPRGTQYF
v_call: TRBV21-1
clone_size: NA
d_call: NA
j_call: TRBJ2-3

cdr3_nt: TGCAGTGCGGGCAGAACCTACGAGCAGTACTTC
cdr3_aa: CSAGRTYEQYF
v_call: TRBV20-1
clone_size: NA
d_call: NA
j_call: TRBJ2-7

cdr3_nt: TGTGCCAGCAGCGAAGGGGATCAGCCCCAGCATTTT
cdr3_aa: CASSEGDQPQHF
v_call: TRBV7-2
clone_size: once
d_call: NA
j_call: TRBJ1-5

cdr3_nt: TGTGCCAGCAGTTATGGCGGGGCCAATGAGCAGTTCTTC
cdr3_aa: CASSYGGANEQFF
v_call: TRBV6-5
clone_size: NA
d_call: NA
j_call: TRBJ2-1

cdr3_nt: TGTGCCAGCAGTCGGACAGGGAATACGAACACTGAAGCTTTCTTT
cdr3_aa: CASSRTGNTNTEAFF
v_call: TRBV6-5
clone_size: NA
d_call: TRBD1
j_call: TRBJ1-1

cdr3_nt: TGTGCCAGCAGTTTATGGGGCAACACTGAAGCTTTCTTT
cdr3_aa: CASSLWGNTEAFF
v_call: TRBV12-3/TRBV12-4
clone_size: NA
d_call: NA
j_call: TRBJ1-1

cdr3_nt: TGTGCCAGTAGTACCCAGGGTTTGGAAAAACTGTTTTTT
cdr3_aa: CASSTQGLEKLFF
v_call: TRBV19
clone_size: NA
d_call: NA
j_call: TRBJ1-4

cdr3_nt: TGTGCCAGCTCACCCCCGACAGGAAAAGACTACGAGCAGTACTTC
cdr3_aa: CASSPPTGKDYEQYF
v_call: TRBV18
clone_size: NA
d_call: NA
j_call: TRBJ2-7

cdr3_nt: TGTGCCAGCAGCTCAAGACCTCGGACAGATGCGAACACTGAAGCTTTCTTT
cdr3_aa: CASSSRPRTDANTEAFF
v_call: TRBV7-2
clone_size: NA
d_call: NA
j_call: TRBJ1-1

cdr3_nt: TGTGCCAGCAGTACCTTCGACAGCGCAGAGACCCAGTACTTC
cdr3_aa: CASSTFDSAETQYF
v_call: TRBV6-5
clone_size: NA
d_call: NA
j_call: TRBJ2-5

cdr3_nt: TGTGCCAGCAGCGTTTACCCCCGAGACACTGAAGCTTTCTTT
cdr3_aa: CASSVYPRDTEAFF
v_call: TRBV6-2/TRBV6-3
clone_size: few
d_call: NA
j_call: TRBJ1-1

cdr3_nt: TGTGCCAGCAGTGAGCAGTCCTGGACGGGATTAAGCTATGGCTACACCTTC
cdr3_aa: CASSEQSWTGLSYGYTF
v_call: TRBV2
clone_size: NA
d_call: NA
j_call: TRBJ1-2

cdr3_nt: TGCGCCAGCAGCCGGGACAGGGTGAACTCACCCCTCCACTTT
cdr3_aa: CASSRDRVNSPLHF
v_call: TRBV10-1
clone_size: NA
d_call: TRBD1
j_call: TRBJ1-6

cdr3_nt: TGTGCCAGCAGTACCCAGGCGTACGAGCAGTACTTC
cdr3_aa: CASSTQAYEQYF
v_call: TRBV6-5
clone_size: NA
d_call: NA
j_call: TRBJ2-7

cdr3_nt: TGTGCCAGCAGTTACTCCACGAGGGATTCACCCCTCCACTTT
cdr3_aa: CASSYSTRDSPLHF
v_call: TRBV6-5
clone_size: NA
d_call: NA
j_call: TRBJ1-6

cdr3_nt: TGTGCCAGTAGTTCCGACACCCAGCGGGGGGGCCACCCTCGCACAGATACGCAGTATTTT
cdr3_aa: CASSSDTQRGGHPRTDTQYF
v_call: TRBV19
clone_size: NA
d_call: TRBD2
j_call: TRBJ2-3

cdr3_nt: TGCGCCAGCAGTGAGGGCACTAACTATGGCTACACCTTC
cdr3_aa: CASSEGTNYGYTF
v_call: TRBV10-1
clone_size: NA
d_call: NA
j_call: TRBJ1-2

cdr3_nt: TGTGCCAGCTCACCGGAAACTAGGGCCGGGGAGCTGTTTTTT
cdr3_aa: CASSPETRAGELFF
v_call: TRBV18
clone_size: NA
d_call: NA
j_call: TRBJ2-2

cdr3_nt: TGTGCCAGCAGCTTCGAGAGAGGAGATACGCAGTATTTT
cdr3_aa: CASSFERGDTQYF
v_call: TRBV7-2
clone_size: NA
d_call: NA
j_call: TRBJ2-3

cdr3_nt: TGTGCCAGCAGTGTAGAGGGACAGCTTCAGCCCCAGCATTTT
cdr3_aa: CASSVEGQLQPQHF
v_call: TRBV2
clone_size: few
d_call: TRBD1
j_call: TRBJ1-5

cdr3_nt: TGTGCCAGCAGTGATACCCTGTGGACCGGACAGGGGGATAGCAATCAGCCCCAGCATTTT
cdr3_aa: CASSDTLWTGQGDSNQPQHF
v_call: TRBV6-1
clone_size: NA
d_call: TRBD1
j_call: TRBJ1-5

cdr3_nt: TGCGCCAGCAGCCGCCTCGGGACAGGGGTCCAGCCCCAGCATTTT
cdr3_aa: CASSRLGTGVQPQHF
v_call: TRBV4-1
clone_size: NA
d_call: TRBD1
j_call: TRBJ1-5

cdr3_nt: TGCGCCAGCAGCATCGACAGGGGAGGCTCCTATAATTCACCCCTCCACTTT
cdr3_aa: CASSIDRGGSYNSPLHF
v_call: TRBV5-1
clone_size: NA
d_call: TRBD1
j_call: TRBJ1-6

cdr3_nt: TGTGCCAGCAGAGGACAGGGTCATAGCTCCTACGAGCAGTACTTC
cdr3_aa: CASRGQGHSSYEQYF
v_call: TRBV3-1/TRBV3-2
clone_size: once
d_call: TRBD1
j_call: TRBJ2-7

cdr3_nt: TGCGCCAGCAGTTTATATAGCGGGGGGGTATCCTACAATGAGCAGTTCTTC
cdr3_aa: CASSLYSGGVSYNEQFF
v_call: TRBV10-2
clone_size: NA
d_call: TRBD2
j_call: TRBJ2-1

cdr3_nt: TGTGCCAGCAGTAATCAAGGACAGGGTCGACAGACCCAGTACTTC
cdr3_aa: CASSNQGQGRQTQYF
v_call: TRBV27
clone_size: NA
d_call: TRBD1
j_call: TRBJ2-5

cdr3_nt: TGTGCCAGCAGGCAACCGTGGGACAGGGGAGGAGAGACCCAGTACTTC
cdr3_aa: CASRQPWDRGGETQYF
v_call: TRBV7-6
clone_size: NA
d_call: TRBD1
j_call: TRBJ2-5

cdr3_nt: TGTGCCAGCAGCCCGGGGGGACTAGCGGGTTCAAATGAGCAGTTCTTC
cdr3_aa: CASSPGGLAGSNEQFF
v_call: TRBV5-4
clone_size: NA
d_call: TRBD2
j_call: TRBJ2-1

cdr3_nt: TGTGCCAGCAGTATTGACAGGGGCGACGAGCAGTACTTC
cdr3_aa: CASSIDRGDEQYF
v_call: TRBV6-5
clone_size: NA
d_call: TRBD1
j_call: TRBJ2-7

cdr3_nt: TGCGCCAGCAGCCCGCGGATGAACACTGAAGCTTTCTTT
cdr3_aa: CASSPRMNTEAFF
v_call: TRBV4-3
clone_size: once
d_call: NA
j_call: TRBJ1-1

cdr3_nt: TGCGCCAGCAGCCCCTCCCAGGGGGCGCGGGGAGAGACCCAGTACTTC
cdr3_aa: CASSPSQGARGETQYF
v_call: TRBV4-1
clone_size: NA
d_call: TRBD1
j_call: TRBJ2-5

cdr3_nt: TGCGCCAGCAGCTTGGGTGTAGCGGGGGGGCCTGAGGAGACCCAGTACTTC
cdr3_aa: CASSLGVAGGPEETQYF
v_call: TRBV5-1
clone_size: once
d_call: TRBD2
j_call: TRBJ2-5

cdr3_nt: TGTGCCAGCAGCGCATCTCAGGGGTTAGAGACCGGGGAGCTGTTTTTT
cdr3_aa: CASSASQGLETGELFF
v_call: TRBV7-6
clone_size: NA
d_call: NA
j_call: TRBJ2-2

cdr3_nt: TGTGCCAGCAGCCCGGAGGAGTGGCTGGAAGGCTATGGCTACACCTTC
cdr3_aa: CASSPEEWLEGYGYTF
v_call: TRBV3-1/TRBV3-2
clone_size: NA
d_call: NA
j_call: TRBJ1-2

cdr3_nt: TGTGCCAGCAGCTTCGGGGACAGGGGGCTGTACTTC
cdr3_aa: CASSFGDRGLYF
v_call: TRBV7-9
clone_size: NA
d_call: TRBD1
j_call: TRBJ2-7

cdr3_nt: TGTGCCACCAGGACCACGTGGCAGGGCGCCTACGAGCAGTACTTC
cdr3_aa: CATRTTWQGAYEQYF
v_call: TRBV6-5
clone_size: NA
d_call: NA
j_call: TRBJ2-7

cdr3_nt: TGTGCCACCGATCCTCGACACGAAGAGCAGTACTTC
cdr3_aa: CATDPRHEEQYF
v_call: TRBV21-1
clone_size: NA
d_call: NA
j_call: TRBJ2-7

cdr3_nt: TGTGCCAGCAGCGATACCAGGGGTAACACCGGGGAGCTGTTTTTT
cdr3_aa: CASSDTRGNTGELFF
v_call: TRBV7-6
clone_size: NA
d_call: NA
j_call: TRBJ2-2

cdr3_nt: TGCGCCAGCAGCTTGTTCACGGGGTTTGACGAGCAGTACTTC
cdr3_aa: CASSLFTGFDEQYF
v_call: TRBV5-1
clone_size: NA
d_call: NA
j_call: TRBJ2-7

cdr3_nt: TGTGCCAGCAGCTTCGGACTAGCCTACAATGAGCAGTTCTTC
cdr3_aa: CASSFGLAYNEQFF
v_call: TRBV13
clone_size: NA
d_call: TRBD2
j_call: TRBJ2-1

cdr3_nt: TGTGCCAGCAGTGCGGGGGGGCCGGACACCGGGGAGCTGTTTTTT
cdr3_aa: CASSAGGPDTGELFF
v_call: TRBV5-4
clone_size: once
d_call: TRBD2
j_call: TRBJ2-2

cdr3_nt: TGCGCCAGCAGCTTGAGGGGACAGGGGGCGTCCGGTGAAAAACTGTTTTTT
cdr3_aa: CASSLRGQGASGEKLFF
v_call: TRBV5-1
clone_size: NA
d_call: TRBD1
j_call: TRBJ1-4

cdr3_nt: TGCGCCAGCAGCCGTAATACCGGGACAGTTAACACCCCCTACGAGCAGTACTTC
cdr3_aa: CASSRNTGTVNTPYEQYF
v_call: TRBV5-1
clone_size: NA
d_call: TRBD1
j_call: TRBJ2-7

cdr3_nt: TGTGCCAGCAGCTTAGGCGAGCGACAGGGGGCTTCACCCCTCCACTTT
cdr3_aa: CASSLGERQGASPLHF
v_call: TRBV13
clone_size: once
d_call: TRBD1
j_call: TRBJ1-6

cdr3_nt: TGCGCCAGCAGCCAAGATATCCCACAGGGGAATTCACCCCTCCACTTT
cdr3_aa: CASSQDIPQGNSPLHF
v_call: TRBV4-1
clone_size: few
d_call: TRBD1
j_call: TRBJ1-6

cdr3_nt: TGTGCCACCAGTCCCTGGACAGAGAACACTGAAGCTTTCTTT
cdr3_aa: CATSPWTENTEAFF
v_call: TRBV24-1
clone_size: NA
d_call: NA
j_call: TRBJ1-1

cdr3_nt: TGTGCCAGCAGCTTAGCCGGGACACAACCCGGGGAGCTGTTTTTT
cdr3_aa: CASSLAGTQPGELFF
v_call: TRBV7-2
clone_size: NA
d_call: NA
j_call: TRBJ2-2

cdr3_nt: TGTGCCAGCAGTTTAGGGGGGAGCGGTCAGCCCCAGCATTTT
cdr3_aa: CASSLGGSGQPQHF
v_call: TRBV28
clone_size: NA
d_call: NA
j_call: TRBJ1-5

cdr3_nt: TGTGCCATCAGTGCAGGGTCCTCTCAGCCCCAGCATTTT
cdr3_aa: CAISAGSSQPQHF
v_call: TRBV10-3
clone_size: NA
d_call: NA
j_call: TRBJ1-5

cdr3_nt: TGTGCCAGCAGCATAGACGGCTACGAGCAGTACTTC
cdr3_aa: CASSIDGYEQYF
v_call: TRBV11-1
clone_size: NA
d_call: NA
j_call: TRBJ2-7